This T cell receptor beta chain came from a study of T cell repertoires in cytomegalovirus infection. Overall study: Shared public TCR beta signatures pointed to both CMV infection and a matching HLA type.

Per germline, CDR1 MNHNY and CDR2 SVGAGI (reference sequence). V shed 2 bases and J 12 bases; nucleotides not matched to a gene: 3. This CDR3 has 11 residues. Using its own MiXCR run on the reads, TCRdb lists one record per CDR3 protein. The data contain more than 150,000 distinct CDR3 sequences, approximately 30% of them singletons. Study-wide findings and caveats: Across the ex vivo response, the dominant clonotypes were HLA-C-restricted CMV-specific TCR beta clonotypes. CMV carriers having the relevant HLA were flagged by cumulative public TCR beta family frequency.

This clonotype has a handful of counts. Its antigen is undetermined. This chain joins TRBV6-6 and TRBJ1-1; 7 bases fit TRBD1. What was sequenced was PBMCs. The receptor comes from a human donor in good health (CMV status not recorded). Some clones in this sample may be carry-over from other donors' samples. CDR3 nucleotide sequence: TGTGCCAGCAGTTACGACAGGGTAACTTTCTTT. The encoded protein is CASSYDRVTFF.